This is a list of T cell receptor beta chains from one sample in a study of blood T cells in healthy people across ages. A single record per CDR3 protein comes from TCRdb applying MiXCR to the 5' RACE reads. The data contain over 550,000 distinct CDR3 sequences, 25% to 30% of them seen just once; the ten biggest clones take up more than 15%. Sequenced sample: blood. Receptors were obtained from a woman of 80 years or more in good health. Each CDR3 is given without its conserved first and last residue. The D gene is left open where the match is weak. Size is omitted from some rows. Given values are once, few, many or a class for expanded clones.

j_call v_call d_call clone_size cdr3_aa
TRBJ1-5 TRBV7-8 TRBD1 many ASSLTGKRNQPQH
TRBJ2-5 TRBV7-2 - few ASSLSGAKETQY
TRBJ2-3 TRBV27 - few ASSLGGRTDAQY
TRBJ1-2 TRBV6-6 - - ASTLDRHGYT
TRBJ2-7 TRBV7-8 - - AGSARYEQY
TRBJ1-1 TRBV7-9 - many ASSFRDTEAF
TRBJ2-5 TRBV5-1 - medium-sized ASSPRWGAQETQY
TRBJ2-5 TRBV20-1 - many SAPSRGGRQETQY
TRBJ2-3 TRBV30 - - AWSPLGLGYHTDTQY
TRBJ1-2 TRBV2 - - TSKAGDLYGYT
TRBJ1-1 TRBV3-1 - - ASSQAGQSMNTEAF
TRBJ1-2 TRBV2 TRBD1 many ASSDNRGPGYGYT
TRBJ1-1 TRBV3-1 - - ASSQDSSWGSGTEAF
TRBJ2-7 TRBV28 - many ASATWRPDYEQY
TRBJ1-1 TRBV10-3 - - AIRGPGERTEAF
TRBJ2-5 TRBV4-2 - many ASSQEGGPYQETQY
TRBJ2-1 TRBV4-3 - many ASSQDGRSDNEQF
TRBJ1-1 TRBV12-3/TRBV12-4 - - ASSFRAGSNTEAF
TRBJ2-1 TRBV12-3/TRBV12-4 - many ASSLTGTHYNEQF
TRBJ2-7 TRBV3-1 - - ASSHAVTYSEQY
TRBJ2-1 TRBV20-1 - many SARLSRNEQF
TRBJ1-4 TRBV20-1 TRBD1 few SLSMTGTGDEKLF